The 23 T cell receptor beta chains below were found in one sample sequenced in a study of T cells in Graves' hyperthyroidism and ophthalmopathy. TCR beta CDR3 sequences were amplified from RNA transcripts. The HTBI set primed first-round TCR CDR3 RT-PCR. In TCRdb, the multiplex PCR reads were re-called with MiXCR into one record per CDR3 protein. The sample shows approximately 640,000 distinct CDR3 sequences, about a sixth of them seen only once. The sample was blood. All receptors derive from a woman aged 30 to 39 with Graves' hyperthyroidism.

This clonotype has a handful of counts. The chain couples TRBV19 to TRBJ1-6, with D perhaps TRBD1 (5 bases). The CDR3 spans 12 residues. CDR1 and CDR2 (germline): LNHDA, SQIVND (reference sequence). Trimming took 3 bases from V and 10 from J, leaving 7 bases between them. CDR3 amino acids: CASSMTESPLHF. In DNA, the CDR3 is TGTGCCAGTAGTATGACAGAATCACCCCTCCACTTT.

This clonotype was counted a few times. V is TRBV19 and J is TRBJ1-1; TRBD1 matches at 7 bases. The junction had 8 bases not matched to a gene; V was cut back by 9 bases and J by 13 bases. The CDR3 has 10 amino acids. From germline, CDR1 is LNHDA and CDR2 SQIVND (reference sequence). CDR3 loop: CARTTGVDFF. DNA for the CDR3: TGTGCCAGAACTACAGGGGTGGATTTCTTT.

The V gene is TRBV6-1, the J gene TRBJ2-1, with TRBD2 matching over 14 bases. The CDR3 is made up of 18 amino acids. Germline values: CDR1 MNHNS, CDR2 SASEGT. V trimming: 6 bases; J trimming: 0 bases; junction bases outside the gene matches: 7. This CDR3 is CASRPGLAGEISYNEQFF. The CDR3 nucleotides read TGTGCCAGCAGACCGGGACTAGCGGGAGAAATCTCCTACAATGAGCAGTTCTTC.

The chain employs TRBV15 and TRBJ1-3; a possible D gene is TRBD1 (5 bases). V was pared by 0 bases and J by 0 bases, with 9 bases between. In germline, CDR1 is LNHNV, CDR2 YYDKDF (reference sequence). CDR3 length equals 16 residues. The chain's CDR3 is CATSRDPGFSGNTIYF. CDR3 nucleotides: TGTGCCACCAGCAGAGATCCAGGGTTCTCTGGAAACACCATATATTTT.

This clonotype was observed many times. The gene calls are TRBV7-2 and TRBJ2-7, with 10 positions matching TRBD1. Germline loops: CDR1 SGHTA, CDR2 FQGNSA. V gave up 5 bases and J gave up 6 bases; unmatched junction bases: 10. The CDR3 is 15 residues long. CDR3 region: CASSHPGQGFSEQYF. The CDR3 DNA is TGTGCCAGCAGCCACCCGGGACAGGGGTTCTCCGAGCAGTACTTC.

This clonotype has at least ten counts. The chain carries TRBV6-2 or TRBV6-3 and TRBJ2-7; TRBD2 matches 11 bases. The germline V gene has CDR1 MNHEY and CDR2 SVGEGT. The CDR3 is 14 amino acids. Losses at the gene ends were 8 bases for V and 5 bases for J; bases not matched to a gene: 8. The CDR3 DNA reads as TGTGCCAGCGGCTTAGCGGGAGGGTTCGACGAGCAGTACTTC. It encodes CASGLAGGFDEQYF.

This clonotype was found many times. The chain links TRBV2 to TRBJ1-5; D is undetermined. The CDR3 sequence is 14 residues long. V dropped 1 base and J dropped 4 bases, with 8 bases sitting between them. From germline, CDR1 is SNHLY and CDR2 FYNNEI. The CDR3 loop reads CASSEGQSNQPQHF. In DNA form, the CDR3 reads TGTGCCAGCAGTGAAGGGCAGAGTAATCAGCCCCAGCATTTT.

This clonotype was found a few times. The rearrangement links TRBV20-1 to TRBJ2-7, with a weak D call TRBD2 (5 bases). The CDR3 runs 14 residues. Trimming took 0 bases from V and 5 from J, leaving 14 bases between them. Germline assignment: CDR1 DFQATT and CDR2 SNEGSKA (reference sequence). The CDR3 here is CSARDHRTQDEQYF. In nucleotides, the CDR3 is TGCAGTGCTAGAGATCATAGGACTCAGGACGAGCAGTACTTC.

The chain links TRBV11-2 to TRBJ2-3; TRBD1 matches at 7 bases. The CDR3 spans 14 residues. Germline CDR1 and CDR2: SGHAT and FQNNGV. V gave up 8 bases and J gave up 4 bases; unmatched junction bases: 9. The CDR3 bases are TGTGCCAGCCGAAGGATAGGGGGCCCAGATACGCAGTATTTT. Its protein is CASRRIGGPDTQYF.

This clonotype was seen only a few times. The chain combines TRBV3-1 with TRBJ1-4; no clear D. The ends were cut back, 1 base at V and 3 bases at J, with 6 bases in the middle. The CDR3 loop spans 14 amino acids. Germline V lookup: CDR1 LGHDT, CDR2 YNNKEL (reference sequence). CDR3 amino acids: CASSQGESNEKLFF. CDR3 bases: TGTGCCAGCAGCCAAGGGGAATCTAATGAAAAACTGTTTTTT.

This clonotype was seen more than once but under ten times. The rearrangement joins TRBV4-1 to TRBJ2-1; D remains unclear. The CDR3 spans 16 residues. CDR1 and CDR2 from the germline V gene are MGHRA and YSYEKL. The V gene lost 1 base and the J gene lost 0 bases, with 10 bases spanning the gap. CDR3 loop: CASSQVNMVSYNEQFF. The CDR3 nucleotides are TGCGCCAGCAGCCAAGTTAATATGGTCTCCTACAATGAGCAGTTCTTC.

The table lists this clonotype with many counts. This sequence joins TRBV30 and TRBJ1-5, with D unclear. This CDR3 has 13 residues. V shed 6 bases and J shed 1 base, with 10 bases lying between them. Looked up from germline, CDR1 is GTSNPN and CDR2 is SVGIG (reference sequence). CDR3 nucleotide sequence: TGTGCCTGCAGTATTGGAAGCAATCAGCCCCAGCATTTT. The encoded protein is CACSIGSNQPQHF.

This clonotype was recorded many times. V usage is TRBV6-2 or TRBV6-3 and J usage is TRBJ1-1; tentative D call: TRBD1 (6 bases). The V and J ends lost 8 bases and 1 base respectively, with 14 bases between them. CDR1 and CDR2 (germline): MNHEY, SVGEGT. The CDR3 runs 14 residues. The CDR3 DNA follows: TGTGCCAGCGGGACCCAGGGGAAGAACACTGAAGCTTTCTTT. As protein: CASGTQGKNTEAFF.

Only one count was recorded for this clonotype. The chain links TRBV6-2 or TRBV6-3 to TRBJ2-1; no definite D call. CDR1 MNHEY and CDR2 SVGEGT come from the germline V gene. V lost 4 bases and J lost 10, with 5 bases in between. The CDR3 covers 10 residues. The CDR3 reads CASSWTEQFF. CDR3 nucleotides: TGTGCCAGCAGTTGGACCGAGCAGTTCTTC.

Only a few counts were recorded for this clonotype. The chain links TRBV18 to TRBJ1-1, with D possibly matching TRBD1 (6 bases). CDR3 length: 15 residues. The germline V gene has CDR1 KGHSH and CDR2 LQKENI. Between the trimmed V and J ends, which lost 8 bases and 1 base, there was a span of 17 bases. The CDR3 reads CASLATSRGNTEAFF. For the CDR3, the DNA is TGTGCCAGCCTAGCGACCTCCAGGGGGAACACTGAAGCTTTCTTT.

In this sample, this clonotype turned up many times. The chain carries TRBV5-1 and TRBJ1-4; no clear D gene. Trimming took 6 bases from V and 6 from J, leaving 9 bases between them. The CDR3 spans 12 residues. Germline V gives CDR1 SGHRS, CDR2 YFSETQ. CDR3 coding DNA: TGCGCCAGCACAGATCGGGATGAAAAACTGTTTTTT. Protein: CASTDRDEKLFF.

In this sample, this clonotype turned up many times. The chain recombines TRBV12-5 with TRBJ1-1; D uncertain. Germline-derived CDR1 and CDR2 are LGHNT and FRNRAP. This CDR3 is 13 amino acids long. The V and J ends lost 4 bases and 4 bases respectively, with 10 bases between them. CDR3: CASGSGGFTEAFF. The CDR3 region has the DNA TGTGCTAGTGGTTCCGGAGGATTCACTGAAGCTTTCTTT.

This clonotype was seen ten or more times. This chain uses TRBV30 with TRBJ1-1, with D uncertain. The CDR3 sequence is 15 residues long. Germline V gene lookup returns CDR1 GTSNPN and CDR2 SVGIG (reference sequence). V lost 4 bases to trimming and J lost 7 bases, with 22 bases between them. For the CDR3, the DNA is TGTGCCTGGATTCGCTCTTTAGGCGTCTGGGGTGAAGCTTTCTTT. Encoded protein: CAWIRSLGVWGEAFF.

The chain carries TRBV24-1 and TRBJ1-5, with 8 bases lining up with TRBD1. V shed 4 bases and J 6 bases; nucleotides not matched to a gene: 13. Per germline, CDR1 KGHDR and CDR2 SFDVKD. The CDR3 has 17 residues. The CDR3 DNA is TGTGCCACCAGTGACGGGGGGACTGACAGGGGTGGTCAGCCCCAGCATTTT. It specifies CATSDGGTDRGGQPQHF.

This clonotype was found a few times. This chain joins TRBV19 and TRBJ1-2; 7 nucleotides agree with TRBD1. CDR1 is LNHDA, CDR2 SQIVND, per germline (reference sequence). Trimming removed 3 bases from V and 5 bases from J; junction bases left unmatched: 3. This CDR3 has 13 residues. This CDR3 is CASSMGQIYGYTF. Written as DNA, the CDR3 is TGTGCCAGTAGTATGGGACAGATTTATGGCTACACCTTC.

This clonotype has ten or more counts. The chain uses TRBV13 and TRBJ1-1; no definite D call. CDR1 is PRHDT and CDR2 is FYEKMQ in the germline V gene (reference sequence). The V end was cut by 2 bases, the J end by 11 bases, with 15 bases between. This CDR3 region has 13 residues. CDR3 sequence: CASSLKDGLVAFF. DNA of the CDR3: TGTGCCAGCAGCTTAAAGGATGGCCTTGTCGCTTTCTTT.

This chain uses TRBV19 with TRBJ2-2; 8 positions match TRBD1. With V trimmed by 10 bases and J by 7 bases, 8 bases remained unmatched. CDR1 and CDR2 (germline): LNHDA, SQIVND (reference sequence). The CDR3 length is 13 residues. CDR3 region: CATIGQGLGELFF. CDR3 bases: TGTGCCACCATAGGACAGGGTCTCGGGGAGCTGTTTTTT.

Turning to this clonotype: It may be a read error: a sequence one base away is much more abundant. V usage is TRBV27 and J usage is TRBJ2-7, with D perhaps matching TRBD1 (6 bases). The CDR3 consists of 13 residues. Trimming pared 5 bases from V and 7 bases from J, leaving 15 bases between. Looked up from germline, CDR1 is MNHEY and CDR2 is SMNVEV (reference sequence). This chain's CDR3 is CASSPGRDMEQYF. CDR3 DNA sequence: TGTGCCAGCAGTCCTGGACGGGACATGGAGCAGTACTTC.